This TCR beta chain was sequenced for a study of cytomegalovirus exposure and HLA in healthy donors (dated by TCRdb to about 2017). Background on the whole study: According to an earlier analysis of several hundred of the donors, some 180 million T cells yielded 120 million or so unique TCR beta sequences and less than 300 Gb of sequence data. A separate validation cohort of some 130 different subjects was used in addition to the approximately 700-subject first cohort. High-throughput TCR immunosequencing, statistical association of individual TCRs with disease status, and machine learning were combined to predict cytomegalovirus infection status. The number of typed donors differed by locus: about 620-630 for A, B, C, DRB1 and DQB1; 522 for DQA1; around 610 for DPA1; and about 450 for DPB1. Among almost 400 genotyped donors of the cohort, an average of approximately 240,000 unique TCR beta nucleotide sequences were sequenced per donor, around 20% of them non-productive. A later genetic analysis used genome-wide SNP genotypes for about 60% of the roughly 700 donors, treating that subset as a discovery cohort. All discovery cohort repertoires had been generated on a single sequencing platform. The later analysis used no new phenotypic data to find candidate immune exposures, relying instead on TCR beta sequences and their occurrence across donors. An earlier analysis of roughly 600 of the donors used high-throughput TCR beta sequencing to judge whether each TCR beta V gene segment behaved as functional or pseudogenic. An early release covering some 640 HLA-typed donors comprised about 300 gigabases of sequencing data and roughly 86 million unique TCR sequences. Donor age, sex, ethnicity and CMV serostatus were compiled together with the repertoire data. HLA typing included class I and class II loci at four-digit resolution. In a later analysis, previously published TCR beta repertoires from hundreds of donors were re-analyzed and high-resolution HLA genotyping was added so that TCR occurrence patterns could be studied. The study aimed to test whether cataloging public T cell receptors could reveal signatures of past pathogen exposure. Using immunosequencing, the study profiled T cell repertoires from approximately 700 subjects and related those repertoires to cytomegalovirus serostatus. Among the roughly 370 genotyped donors, 81% belonged to the genetic ancestry cluster associated with self-reported Caucasian donors. Several DR-DQ haplotypes were treated as single units for association and clustering because of strong linkage in the cohort.

Beyond this particular receptor, the publication reports: A few of the identified cytomegalovirus-associated TCR beta chains were confirmed in vitro to be specific for cytomegalovirus antigens. Immune exposure information for the cohort was limited to CMV serostatus. Linkage disequilibrium might explain the correlated functional status among segregating V segments, but an unknown experimental factor could not be ruled out. The authors suggested that the approach could potentially be extended to other disease states and immunological phenotypes. An association between a missense DCLRE1C variant and V-gene and J-gene trimming of TCR beta chains was found in a later genetic analysis and replicated in an independent cohort. Some IMGT-functional V segments, including TRBV6-2 and TRBV6-3, could not be told apart with the 87-base-pair reads, so those segments were excluded. According to a later analysis, most CMV-associated TCR beta chains appeared to be HLA-restricted, and the HLA associations seemed to be driven largely by CMV exposure. A group of highly shared sequence variants was considered likely to be a technical artifact of the sequencing pipeline. In an earlier analysis of about 550 of the donors, most TCR beta V segments were observed in productive rearrangements about 87% or about 30% of the time, broadly matching IMGT annotations. Most TCR sequences were observed very rarely across donors, whereas some public TCRs were present in many individuals. In a later analysis, HLA-associated TCR beta chains showed more clonal expansion and lower generation probabilities than non-associated chains that were equally common. According to a later genetic analysis, donors in an Asian-associated ancestry cluster had fewer N-insertions in productive TCRs than the approximately 650-donor mean. In a later analysis, 16,951 TCR beta sequences were associated with specific HLA alleles at a false discovery rate of 0.05. A further reported finding was that TCR beta sequences accurately predicted the HLA-A and HLA-B alleles for most subjects in the first cohort. Only TCR beta chains were sequenced in this cohort, and the absence of alpha or paired-chain data limited detectable features. A later analysis reported that several top co-occurrence clusters appeared linked to parvovirus B19, influenza, CMV and Epstein-Barr virus. Because HLA typing was unavailable for some donors at each locus, only the typed subset was used in association tests. Roughly uniform sequencing depth across donors was assumed in presence/absence analyses, although this assumption may not hold. A total of about 150 TCR beta chains were listed by the study as associated with cytomegalovirus. The classifier was reported to diagnose cytomegalovirus status with high specificity and sensitivity in both the original and validation cohorts. A later analysis found that TCR association rates varied across HLA loci, with DRB1 alleles showing the most associated TCRs and HLA-C alleles the fewest. When HLA alleles, especially DR and DQ, strongly co-occurred, TCR associations were difficult to assign to individual alleles. Because counts were too low, about 15 rarely observed V segments, including chromosome 9 orphons, were left out of the earlier analysis of a few hundred of the donors.

Library prep was done by the immunoSEQ multiplex PCR assay. For the multiplex PCR, a mixture combining 60 forward primers for TCR Vbeta segments and 13 reverse primers for TCR Jbeta segments was used. The CDR3 region of rearranged TCR beta genes was amplified from genomic DNA by a multiplex PCR assay. The amplified TCR beta libraries were sequenced on the Illumina HiSeq System as 87-base-pair reads. Processing in the source paper ran as follows. A later analysis tallied approximately 87 million unique TCR beta chains across the 666 repertoires, and some 12 million of those chains were shared by two or more donors. To remove PCR and sequencing errors, raw reads were error-corrected and collapsed into unique sequences using a nearest-neighbor algorithm that merged closely related sequences. To assign V, D and J gene segments, CDR3 sequences were aligned to IMGT reference sequences. Each retained sequence needed at least a six-nucleotide match to both a V gene segment and a J gene segment. Rearrangements were classified as productive when the CDR3 lacked stop codons and remained in frame with V and J, and all other rearrangements were classified as non-productive. Following IMGT convention, CDR3 was defined as the stretch from the second conserved V-encoded cysteine up to the conserved J-encoded phenylalanine. In an earlier analysis of 500 to 650 of the donors, sequences lacking an unambiguous match to a single V gene segment were excluded. An earlier analysis of around 600 of the donors classified V segments as functional when productive rearrangements were above 56.7% and as segregating when the standard deviation between donors was above 5%. A statistical classification framework was built to diagnose cytomegalovirus status from the catalog of TCR beta chain sequences. V and J gene assignment, in a later analysis, came from comparing TCR nucleotide sequences with IMGT/GENE-DB human TR gene sequences. The TCRdist pipeline was used in a later analysis to assign CDR3 sequences and most-parsimonious VDJ recombination scenarios. In a later analysis, each TCR beta chain was defined by its CDR3 amino acid sequence together with its V-gene family, and reads without a unique V-gene family were excluded. To address suspected cross-contamination and a sequencing artifact, a later analysis removed approximately 590 highly shared, low-generation-probability nucleotide sequences. For each public chain, a later analysis derived a clonal expansion index from normalized ranks of inferred template counts within each repertoire. In a later analysis, generation probabilities were computed using a VDJ recombination model fitted to out-of-frame rearrangements, and the results were checked against IGoR. Hypergeometric tests were used in a later analysis to score TCR-TCR, TCR-HLA and TCR-CMV co-occurrence, with a repertoire-size bias correction applied to the TCR pairs. In a later analysis, false discovery rates were estimated by permuting HLA or CMV assignments 20 times. A later analysis grouped co-occurring TCRs with DBSCAN, adding TCRdist sequence similarity when clustering within HLA-allele-positive subsets. Repertoires with fewer than 30,000 or more than 120,000 public chains were left out of co-occurrence clustering, as were roughly five repertoires with anomalous nucleotide sharing. In TCRdb, the immuneACCESS table is reduced to in-frame sequences with V and J assigned. These tables do not hold every clone; where another copy was compared, an unresolved V gene accounts for under half, and the others remain unexplained. V, J and clone size reflect that table, while D and trimming were determined from the DNA. Present in this sample are 40,000 or so clones, about 66% of which were seen just once. The ten largest clonotypes hold around 19% of the sample.

At the junction V is shortened by 5 bases and J by 7 bases, with 11 bases in between. CDR1 SGHTA and CDR2 FQGNSA are derived from the germline V gene. The CDR3 covers 13 residues, taking in both the cysteine and the phenylalanine. CDR3 DNA is the only sequence kept; it has 39 bases, read in frame from the first base. The cohort consisted of approximately 670 healthy bone marrow donors. At the time of sampling, every cohort member was nominally healthy, though immune exposures that went unrecorded were likely present. The donor tested CMV seropositive and was one of the 289 seropositive cohort members. A peripheral blood sample was provided by each donor, and peripheral blood mononuclear cells were used for TCR beta sequencing. The Qiagen DNeasy Blood Extraction Kit was used to extract genomic DNA from the blood cell samples. Details on this clone: Its antigen is unknown. Per-nucleotide qualities are absent, and no much larger clonotype sits a single base away.

The TCR was taken from a man between 50 and 59 years old in good health and CMV-seropositive. Sequenced material: PBMCs. The chain is assembled from TRBV7-2 and TRBJ1-4; a tentative D match to TRBD1 spans 6 bases. The CDR3 protein: CASSVNRVEKLFF. The DNA is as follows: TGTGCCAGCAGCGTAAACAGGGTTGAAAAACTGTTTTTT.